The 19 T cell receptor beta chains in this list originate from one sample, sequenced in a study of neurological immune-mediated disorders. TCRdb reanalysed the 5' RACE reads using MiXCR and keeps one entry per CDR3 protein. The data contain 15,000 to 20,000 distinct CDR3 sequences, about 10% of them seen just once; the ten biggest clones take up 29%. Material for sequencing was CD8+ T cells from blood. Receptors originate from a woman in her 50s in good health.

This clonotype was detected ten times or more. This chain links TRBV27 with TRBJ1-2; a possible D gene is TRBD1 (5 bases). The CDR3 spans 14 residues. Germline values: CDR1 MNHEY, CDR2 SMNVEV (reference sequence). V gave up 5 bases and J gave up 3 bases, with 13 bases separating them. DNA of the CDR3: TGTGCCAGCAGTCCCATGTGGGGGGACTATGGCTACACCTTC. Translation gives CASSPMWGDYGYTF.

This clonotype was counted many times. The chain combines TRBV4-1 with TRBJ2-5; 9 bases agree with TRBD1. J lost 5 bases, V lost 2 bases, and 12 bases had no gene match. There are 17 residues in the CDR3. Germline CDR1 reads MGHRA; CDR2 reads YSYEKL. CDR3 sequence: CASSQTRDRVYMETQYF. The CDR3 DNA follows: TGCGCCAGCAGCCAAACTAGGGACAGGGTATATATGGAGACCCAGTACTTC.

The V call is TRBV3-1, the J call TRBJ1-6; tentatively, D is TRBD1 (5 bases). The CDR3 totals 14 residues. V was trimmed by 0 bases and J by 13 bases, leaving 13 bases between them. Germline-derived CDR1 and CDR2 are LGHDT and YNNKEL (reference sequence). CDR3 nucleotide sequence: TGTGCCAGCAGCCAAGATCCAGGGCTTCGGCCCCTCCACTTT. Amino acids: CASSQDPGLRPLHF.

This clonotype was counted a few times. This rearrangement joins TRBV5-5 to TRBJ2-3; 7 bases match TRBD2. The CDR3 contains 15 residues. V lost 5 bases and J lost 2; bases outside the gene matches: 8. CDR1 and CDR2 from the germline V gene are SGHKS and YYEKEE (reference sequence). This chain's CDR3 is CASSPAGEPTDTQYF. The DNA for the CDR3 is TGTGCCAGCAGTCCTGCGGGAGAGCCCACAGATACGCAGTATTTT.

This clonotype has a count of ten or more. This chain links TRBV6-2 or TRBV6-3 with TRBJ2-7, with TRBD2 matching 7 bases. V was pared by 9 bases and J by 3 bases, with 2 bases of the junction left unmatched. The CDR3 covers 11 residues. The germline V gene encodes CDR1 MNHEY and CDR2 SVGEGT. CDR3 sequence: CASKRDYEQYF. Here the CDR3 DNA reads TGTGCCAGTAAGCGGGACTACGAGCAGTACTTC.

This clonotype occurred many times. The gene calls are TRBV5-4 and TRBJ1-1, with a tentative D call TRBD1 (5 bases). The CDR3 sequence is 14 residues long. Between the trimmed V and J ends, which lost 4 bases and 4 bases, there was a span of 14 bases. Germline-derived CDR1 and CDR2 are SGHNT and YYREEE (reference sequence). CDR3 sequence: CASSPWGGVTEAFF. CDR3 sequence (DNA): TGTGCCAGCAGCCCGTGGGGGGGAGTCACTGAAGCTTTCTTT.

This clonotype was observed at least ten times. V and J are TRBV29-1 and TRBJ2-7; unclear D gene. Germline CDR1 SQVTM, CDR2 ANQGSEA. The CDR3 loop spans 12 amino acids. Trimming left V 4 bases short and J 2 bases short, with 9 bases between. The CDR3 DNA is TGCAGCGTTGGAAGGAACCCCTACGAGCAGTACTTC. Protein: CSVGRNPYEQYF.

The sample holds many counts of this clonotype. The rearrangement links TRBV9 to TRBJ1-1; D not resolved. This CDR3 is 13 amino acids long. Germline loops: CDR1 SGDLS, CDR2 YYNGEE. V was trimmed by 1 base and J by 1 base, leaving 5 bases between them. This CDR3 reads CASSVYPNTEAFF. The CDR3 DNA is TGTGCCAGCAGCGTATATCCGAACACTGAAGCTTTCTTT.

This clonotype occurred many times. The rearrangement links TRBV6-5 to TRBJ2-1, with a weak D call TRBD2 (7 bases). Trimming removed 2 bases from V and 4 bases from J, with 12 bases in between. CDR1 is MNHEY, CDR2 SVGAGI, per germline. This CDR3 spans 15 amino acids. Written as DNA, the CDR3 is TGTGCCAGCAGTTACGAGGGAGGGGGTTACAATGAGCAGTTCTTC. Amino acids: CASSYEGGGYNEQFF.

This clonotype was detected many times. CDR3: CASSLLAGGAQPQHF. CDR3 DNA: TGTGCCAGCAGCTTATTGGCAGGGGGAGCTCAGCCCCAGCATTTT. The chain recombines TRBV7-8 with TRBJ1-5, with 7 bases aligning to TRBD1. The CDR3 runs 15 residues. Trimming took 2 bases from V and 6 from J; bases not matched to a gene: 7. Germline V gives CDR1 SGHVS, CDR2 FQNEAQ.

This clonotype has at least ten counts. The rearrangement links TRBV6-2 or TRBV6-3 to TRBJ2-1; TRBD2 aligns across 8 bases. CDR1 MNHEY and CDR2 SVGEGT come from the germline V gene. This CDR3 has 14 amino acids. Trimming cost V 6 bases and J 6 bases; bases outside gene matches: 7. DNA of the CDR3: TGTGCCAGCAGGGGTAGCGGGGATTCCAATGAGCAGTTCTTC. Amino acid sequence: CASRGSGDSNEQFF.

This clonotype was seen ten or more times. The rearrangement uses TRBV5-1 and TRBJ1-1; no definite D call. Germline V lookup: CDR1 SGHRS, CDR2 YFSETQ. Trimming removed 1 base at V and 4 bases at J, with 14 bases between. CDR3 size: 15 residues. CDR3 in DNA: TGCGCCAGCAGCTTGCGAGCGGGAGGTTTCACTGAAGCTTTCTTT. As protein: CASSLRAGGFTEAFF. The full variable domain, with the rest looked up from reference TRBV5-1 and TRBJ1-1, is KAGVTQTPRYLIKTRGQQVTLSCSPISGHRSVSWYQQTPGQGLQFLFEYFSETQRNKGNFPGRFSGRQFSNSRSEMNVSTLELGDSALYLCASSLRAGGFTEAFFGQGTRLTVV.

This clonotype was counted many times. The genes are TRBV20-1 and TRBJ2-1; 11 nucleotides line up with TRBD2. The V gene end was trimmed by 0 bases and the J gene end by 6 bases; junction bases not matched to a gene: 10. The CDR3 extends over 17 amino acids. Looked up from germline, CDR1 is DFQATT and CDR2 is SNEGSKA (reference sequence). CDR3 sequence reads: CSARDTGSGGACNEQFF. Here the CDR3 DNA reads TGCAGTGCTAGAGATACTGGTAGCGGGGGGGCTTGCAATGAGCAGTTCTTC.

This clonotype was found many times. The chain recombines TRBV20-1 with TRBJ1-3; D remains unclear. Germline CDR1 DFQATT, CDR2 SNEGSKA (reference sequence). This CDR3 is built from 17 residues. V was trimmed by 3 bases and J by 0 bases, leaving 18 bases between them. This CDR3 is CSARSDPTPGSGNTIYF. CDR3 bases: TGCAGTGCTAGGAGCGACCCGACACCCGGCTCTGGAAACACCATATATTTT.

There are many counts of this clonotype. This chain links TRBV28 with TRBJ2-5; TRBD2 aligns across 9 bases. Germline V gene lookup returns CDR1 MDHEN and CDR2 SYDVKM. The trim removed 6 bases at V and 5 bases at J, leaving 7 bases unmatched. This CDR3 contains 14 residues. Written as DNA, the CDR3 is TGTGCCAGCAGCGGGGTAGCGGGAGTGGAGACCCAGTACTTC. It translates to CASSGVAGVETQYF.

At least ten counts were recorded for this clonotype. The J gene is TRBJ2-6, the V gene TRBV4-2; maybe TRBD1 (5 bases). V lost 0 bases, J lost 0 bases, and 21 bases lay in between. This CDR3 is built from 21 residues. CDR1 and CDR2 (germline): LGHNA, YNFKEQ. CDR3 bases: TGTGCCAGCAGCCAAGAATCGATTCGAGTTTCAGGGAACTCTGGGGCCAACGTCCTGACTTTC. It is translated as CASSQESIRVSGNSGANVLTF.

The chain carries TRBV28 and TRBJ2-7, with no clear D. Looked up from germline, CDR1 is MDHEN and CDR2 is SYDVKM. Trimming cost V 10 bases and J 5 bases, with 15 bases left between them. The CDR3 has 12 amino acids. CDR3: CATRLLLDEQYF. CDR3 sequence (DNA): TGTGCCACCCGACTCTTACTCGACGAGCAGTACTTC.

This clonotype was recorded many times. The DNA for the CDR3 is TGTGCCAGCAGTTGGACTAGCGGGGATTACAATGAGCAGTTCTTC. Translated, it gives CASSWTSGDYNEQFF. This chain links TRBV5-5 with TRBJ2-1, with 12 bases that match TRBD2. Germline CDR1 is SGHKS and CDR2 is YYEKEE (reference sequence). The CDR3 is made up of 15 amino acids. With V trimmed by 5 bases and J by 4 bases, 4 bases remained unmatched.

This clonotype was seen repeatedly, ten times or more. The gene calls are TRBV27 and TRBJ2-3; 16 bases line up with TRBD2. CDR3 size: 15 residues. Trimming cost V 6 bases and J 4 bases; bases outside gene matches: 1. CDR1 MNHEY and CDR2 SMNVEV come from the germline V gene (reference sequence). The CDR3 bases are TGTGCCAGCAGGGGGACTAGCGGGGGGGCAGATACGCAGTATTTT. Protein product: CASRGTSGGADTQYF.